This T cell receptor beta chain is drawn from a study of regulatory T cells in long-lasting Graves disease. Turning to the study itself: To qualify as persistent, Graves' disease required over 5 years of antithyroid drugs with positive TSH receptor antibodies.

As for this clonotype: A far larger clone is off by one base, so a read error is likely.

Stated time point: persistent/refractory GD, antithyroid drugs over 5 years with positive TRAb. Making the TCR library involved RNA that had been extracted from PBMCs. Patients were from an endocrinology department in Xi'an, China. In building TCR beta libraries, iRepertoire HTBI primers were used together with Arm-PCR of CDR3 regions. Authors' analysis steps: The samples included around 60 TRBV and around 15 TRBJ segments. MiXCR, run by TCRdb on the multiplex PCR reads, gives a single entry per CDR3 protein. The V and J calls and clone size come from TCRdb's table, not from the authors' own analysis. Among fewer than 450,000 distinct CDR3 sequences listed, about 25% were seen once. The sample in question was peripheral blood mononuclear cells (PBMCs), obtained when the disease was refractory, from a patient treated with antithyroid drugs. The TCR was taken from a female donor with Graves disease.

The CDR3 loop is CASSYSSRGRTGAFF. Here the CDR3 DNA reads TGTGCCAGCAGTTACTCGAGCAGGGGACGGACTGGAGCTTTCTTT. The gene calls are TRBV28 and TRBJ1-1; tentatively, D is TRBD1 (6 bases). CDR3 length equals 15 residues. From germline, CDR1 is MDHEN and CDR2 SYDVKM.